The entry that follows covers one TCR beta chain sequence. In the study's own analysis: Reference gene primers were amplified, and this amplification served to estimate nucleated cell counts. The table came from immunoSEQ multiplex PCR; TCRdb's copy has only in-frame clones and leaves some out. The DNA gave D and trimming, while V, J and clone size come from that table. The sample lists approximately 81,000 clones, around 82% occurring once. The data are from a study of blood T cell repertoires in COVID-19. As for the study in general: The samples span acute and convalescent COVID-19 from the United States, Italy and Spain. T cells, B-cell-depleted T cells, or PBMCs supplied cDNA or gDNA.

This CDR3 has 15 residues. The sequencing sample was made of peripheral blood. This rearrangement joins TRBV21-1 to TRBJ1-5; TRBD1, the D gene given by the table, was not confirmed from the DNA. TRBV21-1 is recorded as a pseudogene. The sequence derives from a human donor in a cohort sampled during active COVID-19. The CDR3 DNA is TGTGCCAGCAGCACAAGACAGGATAGCAATCAGCCCCAGCATTTT. Translation: CASSTRQDSNQPQHF.